This T cell receptor beta chain was observed in a study of beta chain features in type 1 diabetes. Regarding the study as a whole: Patients with type 1 diabetes carried fewer insertions and had more deletions at their VDJ junctions.

Trimming cost V 5 bases and J 6 bases; bases outside gene matches: 14. The CDR3 contains 17 residues. Germline values: CDR1 MNHEY, CDR2 SMNVEV (reference sequence). Sequencing targeted expressed TCRB transcripts, as all isolated RNA had been reverse transcribed. Using immunoSEQ multiplex PCR, the repertoire was profiled, and TCRdb retains in-frame clones only, with some absent. Counted here are over 700,000 clones, about 17% occurring once; the ten biggest clones make up 0.02% to 0.03%. This clone was detected a few times. Its antigen is still unknown. The rearrangement joins TRBV27 to TRBJ2-1; the match to TRBD2 covers 9 bases. This clonotype originated in a woman between 18 and 29 years old in good health. Sequencing input: naive CD4+ T cells from blood. The CDR3 region is CASSPRGGRAYRNEQFF. The CDR3 DNA follows: TGTGCCAGCAGTCCACGAGGCGGGAGGGCCTATCGCAATGAGCAGTTCTTC.